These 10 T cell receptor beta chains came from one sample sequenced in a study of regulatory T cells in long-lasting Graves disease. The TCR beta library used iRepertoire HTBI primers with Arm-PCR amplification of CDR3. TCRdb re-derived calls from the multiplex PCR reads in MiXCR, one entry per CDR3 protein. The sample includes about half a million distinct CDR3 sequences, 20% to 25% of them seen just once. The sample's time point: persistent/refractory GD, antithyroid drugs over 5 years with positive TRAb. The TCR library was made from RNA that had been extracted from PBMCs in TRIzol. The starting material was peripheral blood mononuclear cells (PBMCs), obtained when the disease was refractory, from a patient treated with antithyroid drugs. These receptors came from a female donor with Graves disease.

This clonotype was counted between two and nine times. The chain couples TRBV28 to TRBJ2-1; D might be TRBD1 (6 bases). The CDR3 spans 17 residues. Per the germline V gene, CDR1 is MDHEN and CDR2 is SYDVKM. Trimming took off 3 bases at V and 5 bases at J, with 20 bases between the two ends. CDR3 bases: TGTGCCAGCAGTTTCGAAGGGGGTGGGGACAACCACAATGAGCAGTTCTTC. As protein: CASSFEGGGDNHNEQFF.

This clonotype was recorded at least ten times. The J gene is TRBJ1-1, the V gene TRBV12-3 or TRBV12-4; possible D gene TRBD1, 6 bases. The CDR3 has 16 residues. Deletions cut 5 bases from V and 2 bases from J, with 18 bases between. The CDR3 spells CASSRGGLSRNTEAFF. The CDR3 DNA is TGTGCCAGCAGTCGAGGGGGGCTAAGTAGAAACACTGAAGCTTTCTTT.

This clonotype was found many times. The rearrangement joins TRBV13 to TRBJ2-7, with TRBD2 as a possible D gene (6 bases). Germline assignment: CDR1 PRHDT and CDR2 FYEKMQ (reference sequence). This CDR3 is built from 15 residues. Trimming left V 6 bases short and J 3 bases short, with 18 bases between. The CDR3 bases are TGTGCCAGCAGATCCGGCGGGGCCGCTGGCTACGAGCAGTACTTC. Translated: CASRSGGAAGYEQYF.

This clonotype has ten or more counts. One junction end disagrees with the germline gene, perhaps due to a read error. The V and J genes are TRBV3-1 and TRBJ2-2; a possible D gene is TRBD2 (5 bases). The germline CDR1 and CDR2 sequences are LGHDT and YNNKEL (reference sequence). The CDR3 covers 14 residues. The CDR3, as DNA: TGCGCCAGCAGTCTGGGCGGAGGCACCGGGGAGCTGTTTTTT. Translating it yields CASSLGGGTGELFF.

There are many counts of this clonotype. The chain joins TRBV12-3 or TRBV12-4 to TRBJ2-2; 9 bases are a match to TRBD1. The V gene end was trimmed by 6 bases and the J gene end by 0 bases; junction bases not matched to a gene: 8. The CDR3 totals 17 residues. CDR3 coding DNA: TGTGCCAGCAGCCCCGGGACAGGGAACGCGAACACCGGGGAGCTGTTTTTT. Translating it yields CASSPGTGNANTGELFF.

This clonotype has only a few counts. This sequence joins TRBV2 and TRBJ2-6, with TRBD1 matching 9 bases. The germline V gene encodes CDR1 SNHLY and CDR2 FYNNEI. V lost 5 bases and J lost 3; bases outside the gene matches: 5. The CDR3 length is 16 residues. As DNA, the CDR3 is TGTGCCAGCAGTTCCGGGACAGGGAGTGGGGCCAACGTCCTGACTTTC. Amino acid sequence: CASSSGTGSGANVLTF. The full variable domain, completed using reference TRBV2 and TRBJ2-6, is EPEVTQTPSHQVTQMGQEVILRCVPISNHLYFYWYRQILGQKVEFLVSFYNNEISEKSEIFDDQFSVERPDGSNFTLKIRSTKLEDSAMYFCASSSGTGSGANVLTFGAGSRLTVL.

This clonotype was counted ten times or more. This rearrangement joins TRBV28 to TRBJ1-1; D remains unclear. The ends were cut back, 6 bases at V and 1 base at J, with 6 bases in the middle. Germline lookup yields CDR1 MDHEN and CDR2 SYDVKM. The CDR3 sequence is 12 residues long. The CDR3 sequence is CASSQENTEAFF. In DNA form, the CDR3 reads TGTGCCAGCAGCCAGGAGAACACTGAAGCTTTCTTT.

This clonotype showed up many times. The CDR3 protein is CASSYSSRGPNTEAFF. DNA of the CDR3: TGTGCCAGCAGTTACTCGAGCCGGGGCCCGAACACTGAAGCTTTCTTT. J is TRBJ1-1 and V is TRBV6-5, with D possibly TRBD1 on 5 matching bases. V shed 0 bases and J shed 1 base, with 12 bases lying between them. This CDR3 spans 16 amino acids. Germline CDR1 is MNHEY and CDR2 is SVGAGI.

The CDR3 sequence: CASRQGAGANYGYTF. DNA for the CDR3: TGTGCCAGCAGACAGGGCGCCGGGGCTAACTATGGCTACACCTTC. The gene calls are TRBV7-9 and TRBJ1-2, with D possibly TRBD1 on 6 matching bases. CDR1 is SEHNR, CDR2 FQNEAQ, per germline (reference sequence). The V end was cut by 6 bases, the J end by 0 bases, with 14 bases between. The CDR3 has 15 amino acids.

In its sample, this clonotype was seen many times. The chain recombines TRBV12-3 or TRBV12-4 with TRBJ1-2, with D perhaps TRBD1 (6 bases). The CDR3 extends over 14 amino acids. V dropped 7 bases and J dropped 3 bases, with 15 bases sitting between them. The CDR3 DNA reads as TGTGCCAGCACTGTTTCGGGGGCACACTATGGCTACACCTTC. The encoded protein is CASTVSGAHYGYTF.